Below, one T cell receptor beta chain is given with its context. Its cognate antigen is unknown. The sample comes from a study of synovial regulatory T cells in juvenile arthritis. The germline CDR1 and CDR2 sequences are LNHDA and SQIVND (reference sequence). The length of the CDR3 is 12 residues. No coding sequence is recorded. General observations from the study: Synovial Teff and blood CPL repertoires partially overlapped with iaTreg TCR repertoires, which were largely patient-private. CDR3 overlap with synovial Tregs was higher for iaTregs than other blood Tregs.

Median age about 11 years (roughly 2.3-25); median disease duration around seven years (0.2-19.1). Produced via immunoSEQ multiplex PCR; TCRdb's table is partial and in-frame only. The data show approximately 7,000 clones, and the top ten clones hold roughly 1.8%. This clonotype originated in a donor between 2 and 29 years old with juvenile idiopathic arthritis. V is TRBV19 and J is TRBJ1-2. Sequencing input: Treg cells from blood. As to subset: remaining (HLA-DR-negative) circulating blood Treg cells. CDR3 loop: CASSMGSRTYTF. The variable domain in full, completed from reference TRBV19 and TRBJ1-2, reads DGGITQSPKYLFRKEGQNVTLSCEQNLNHDAMYWYRQDPGQGLRLIYYSQIVNDFQKGDIAEGYSVSREKKESFPLTVTSAQKNPTAFYLCASSMGSRTYTFGSGTRLTVV.